The 29 T cell receptor beta chains below come from one sample, sequenced in a study of regulatory T cells in long-lasting Graves disease. Time point reported: persistent/refractory GD, antithyroid drugs over 5 years with positive TRAb. PBMCs provided the RNA from which the TCR library was made. For TCR beta, libraries came from iRepertoire HTBI primers and Arm-PCR of CDR3 regions. TCRdb re-called the multiplex PCR reads with MiXCR, one entry per CDR3 protein. The data show nearly 350,000 distinct CDR3 sequences, about 20% seen once. The sample consisted of peripheral blood mononuclear cells (PBMCs), taken when the disease was refractory, from a patient treated with antithyroid drugs. These receptors all stem from a female donor with Graves disease.

This clonotype occurred many times. This chain links TRBV6-7 with TRBJ1-5; TRBD1 agrees at 8 bases. TRBV6-7 is given ORF status, its function remaining uncertain. This CDR3 has 16 residues. Germline trimming cut 2 bases from V and 0 bases from J; bases unmatched to any gene: 3. CDR3 nucleotides: TGTGCCAGCAGTTACCTGGACAGGGATAGCAATCAGCCCCAGCATTTT. Protein product: CASSYLDRDSNQPQHF.

This clonotype was observed a handful of times. The chain is built from TRBV7-9 and TRBJ2-1; 9 nucleotides match TRBD1. Germline assignment: CDR1 SEHNR and CDR2 FQNEAQ (reference sequence). CDR3 length equals 17 residues. V trimming: 5 bases; J trimming: 4 bases; junction bases outside the gene matches: 12. The CDR3 nucleotides read TGTGCCAGCAGCCGATTAACAGGGGGCGCACGGTACAATGAGCAGTTCTTC. This codes for CASSRLTGGARYNEQFF.

This clonotype has at least ten counts. This chain joins TRBV7-9 and TRBJ2-5; D is tentatively TRBD1 or TRBD2 (6 bases each). The CDR3 sequence is 17 residues long. Trimming stripped 4 bases from V and 2 bases from J, with 20 bases between. In germline, CDR1 is SEHNR, CDR2 FQNEAQ (reference sequence). The CDR3 sequence: CASSYIGGPDYQETQYF. As DNA, the CDR3 is TGTGCCAGCAGCTACATAGGGGGGCCGGACTATCAAGAGACCCAGTACTTC.

This clonotype has a single count. A much larger clone differs by one base, so this may be a read error. J is TRBJ1-1 and V is TRBV18; no clear D. The CDR3 has 15 residues. In germline, CDR1 is KGHSH, CDR2 LQKENI. The CDR3 nucleotides read TGTGCCAGCCCACCGCGCCAACCGGATGGGACTGAAGCTTTCTTT. It encodes CASPPRQPDGTEAFF.

J is TRBJ2-1 and V is TRBV11-2; TRBD2 matches at 11 bases. The CDR3 has 15 amino acids. The V gene end was trimmed by 5 bases and the J gene end by 9 bases; junction bases not matched to a gene: 9. Germline V lookup: CDR1 SGHAT, CDR2 FQNNGV. CDR3 protein: CASSPQTGLAVEQFF. DNA for the CDR3: TGTGCCAGCAGCCCTCAAACGGGACTAGCGGTTGAGCAGTTCTTC.

This clonotype was detected ten times or more. The CDR3 DNA reads as TGTGCCAGCAGTTCCCAAGCGGGGGGCACCTACGAGCAGTACTTC. Protein: CASSSQAGGTYEQYF. This rearrangement joins TRBV28 to TRBJ2-7, with TRBD2 matching 9 bases. The germline V gene encodes CDR1 MDHEN and CDR2 SYDVKM. This CDR3 spans 15 amino acids. The junction had 6 bases not matched to a gene; V was cut back by 4 bases and J by 2 bases.

This clonotype was picked up a small number of times. The chain is built from TRBV7-9 and TRBJ2-1; the match to TRBD2 covers 8 bases. The CDR3 runs 15 residues. The V and J ends lost 5 bases and 3 bases, in that order; junction bases with no gene match: 6. CDR1 is SEHNR, CDR2 FQNEAQ, per germline (reference sequence). CDR3 loop: CASSPGRARYNEQFF. The CDR3 nucleotides are TGTGCCAGCAGCCCCGGGAGGGCCCGCTACAATGAGCAGTTCTTC.

This clonotype was found a few times. The chain employs TRBV28 and TRBJ2-7, with D tentatively TRBD1 (5 bases). V gave up 3 bases and J gave up 0 bases, with 6 bases separating them. The CDR3 has 13 amino acids. Germline assignment: CDR1 MDHEN and CDR2 SYDVKM. The chain's CDR3 is CASSFGHSYEQYF. The CDR3, as DNA: TGTGCCAGCAGTTTTGGACACTCCTACGAGCAGTACTTC.

This clonotype appeared a few times. CDR3 bases: TGTGCCAGCTCGGAACAAGGGGTAAATTCACCCCTCCACTTT. It translates to CASSEQGVNSPLHF. The gene calls are TRBV6-4 and TRBJ1-6; D may be TRBD1 (5 bases). Germline V gives CDR1 MRHNA, CDR2 SNTAGT. Trimming pared 8 bases from V and 7 bases from J, leaving 15 bases between. CDR3 size: 14 residues.

This clonotype was counted many times. The chain uses TRBV6-1 and TRBJ2-2; D is possibly TRBD1 (6 bases). V was shortened by 2 bases and J by 3 bases, with 13 bases between the two germline ends. The CDR3 length is 16 residues. CDR1 is MNHNS and CDR2 is SASEGT in the germline V gene. CDR3 sequence (DNA): TGTGCCAGCAGTGAATTCGGGGACACTTACACCGGGGAGCTGTTTTTT. It encodes CASSEFGDTYTGELFF.

This chain joins TRBV5-1 and TRBJ1-2, with TRBD1 as a possible D gene (5 bases). Germline loops: CDR1 SGHRS, CDR2 YFSETQ. V shed 3 bases and J shed 8 bases, with 17 bases lying between them. The CDR3 sequence is 14 residues long. DNA of the CDR3: TGCGCCAGCAGCTCGCCCCCAGGGTTTTACGGCTACACCTTC. Protein product: CASSSPPGFYGYTF.

At least ten counts were recorded for this clonotype. This chain connects TRBV6-4 to TRBJ1-5; no firm D call. Germline values: CDR1 MRHNA, CDR2 SNTAGT. The CDR3 extends over 14 amino acids. Trimming stripped 5 bases from V and 3 bases from J, with 11 bases between. CDR3 bases: TGTGCCAGCAGTCCCGGCGGGCCCAATCAGCCCCAGCATTTT. Translation: CASSPGGPNQPQHF.

This clonotype was recorded a few times. CDR3 bases: TGCAGTGCTAGAGTCGACGTAGCGGAGCCCCAGCATTTT. It codes for CSARVDVAEPQHF. V usage is TRBV20-1 and J usage is TRBJ1-5; D is unclear. The CDR3 has 13 residues. CDR1 and CDR2 (germline): DFQATT, SNEGSKA (reference sequence). With 1 base removed from V and 8 bases from J, the gap between germline ends came to 12 bases.

This clonotype has at least ten counts. V usage is TRBV2 and J usage is TRBJ1-5, with 7 bases fitting TRBD1. The CDR3 has 14 amino acids. The V and J ends lost 5 bases and 2 bases, in that order; junction bases with no gene match: 3. Germline values: CDR1 SNHLY, CDR2 FYNNEI. Written as DNA, the CDR3 is TGTGCCAGCAGTTACGGACAGGGCAATCAGCCCCAGCATTTT. Its protein is CASSYGQGNQPQHF.

Remarks on this clonotype: Germline is not matched at one junction end, which may reflect a read error. CDR3 sequence reads: CASRSGTSPVF. The DNA of the CDR3 is TGTGCCAGCAGATCCGGGACTAGTCCCGTCTTC. The V gene is TRBV28, the J gene TRBJ2-5; 8 nucleotides match TRBD2. The V gene's germline CDR1 is MDHEN and CDR2 SYDVKM. The CDR3 totals 11 residues.

This clonotype was counted at least ten times. This sequence joins TRBV11-2 and TRBJ2-7; D possibly matches TRBD1 or TRBD2 (5 bases each). This CDR3 contains 14 residues. The V gene's germline CDR1 is SGHAT and CDR2 FQNNGV. Trimming stripped 1 base from V and 2 bases from J, with 9 bases between. CDR3 residues: CASSLGRGPYEQYF. CDR3 coding DNA: TGTGCCAGCAGCTTAGGTCGGGGCCCCTACGAGCAGTACTTC.

The table lists this clonotype with a count of one. This chain joins TRBV2 and TRBJ1-5; D not certain. CDR1 and CDR2 (germline): SNHLY, FYNNEI. The CDR3 is made up of 15 amino acids. V was shortened by 6 bases and J by 3 bases, with 15 bases between the two germline ends. CDR3 nucleotides: TGTGCCAGCAGCGAATCCCCCGGGTACAATCAGCCCCAGCATTTT. Translation gives CASSESPGYNQPQHF.

This clonotype was detected only a few times. The genes are TRBV19 and TRBJ1-1; D remains ambiguous. CDR3 length equals 11 residues. In germline, CDR1 is LNHDA, CDR2 SQIVND (reference sequence). Trimming cost V 3 bases and J 6 bases, with 5 bases left between them. In nucleotides, the CDR3 is TGTGCCAGTAGTATCTTGGCTGAAGCTTTCTTT. It translates to CASSILAEAFF.

This clonotype has ten or more counts. V gene TRBV2 combines with J gene TRBJ1-2, with 8 bases identical to TRBD1. Germline-derived CDR1 and CDR2 are SNHLY and FYNNEI. The CDR3 length is 12 residues. With 3 bases clipped from V and 8 bases from J, the junction kept 2 bases outside the gene matches. The CDR3 nucleotides are TGTGCCAGCAGTGAGGACAGGGACGGCTACACCTTC. This encodes CASSEDRDGYTF.

Details on this clonotype: This could be a read error, since a much larger clone is one nucleotide away. The V call is TRBV30, the J call TRBJ1-5, with D perhaps matching TRBD1 (5 bases). The germline V gene has CDR1 GTSNPN and CDR2 SVGIG (reference sequence). This CDR3 is built from 13 residues. The CDR3 DNA reads as TGTGCCCGGAGCGTCGACAGAAATCAGCCCCAGCATTTT. Protein product: CARSVDRNQPQHF.

This clonotype appeared many times. The rearrangement links TRBV24-1 to TRBJ2-5; 11 nucleotides agree with TRBD1. V lost 3 bases and J lost 4; bases outside the gene matches: 9. Germline values: CDR1 KGHDR, CDR2 SFDVKD. CDR3 size: 17 residues. The CDR3 nucleotides read TGTGCCACCAGTGATACCGGGACAGGGGGGACCAGAGAGACCCAGTACTTC. Translated: CATSDTGTGGTRETQYF.

This clonotype has at least ten counts. The chain joins TRBV7-8 to TRBJ1-1, with TRBD1 matching over 7 bases. The J segment lost 0 bases and the V segment lost 5 bases, leaving 12 bases of the junction unmatched. There are 17 residues in the CDR3. Germline V lookup: CDR1 SGHVS, CDR2 FQNEAQ. The CDR3 DNA is TGTGCCAGCAGCCCCCCCTTGGGACAGACCATGAACACTGAAGCTTTCTTT. It translates to CASSPPLGQTMNTEAFF.

As to this clonotype: A read error is likely here: a far larger clone is one base away. V and J are TRBV6-2 or TRBV6-3 and TRBJ1-5; tentatively, D is TRBD1 (6 bases). This CDR3 spans 19 amino acids. The germline V gene encodes CDR1 MNHEY and CDR2 SVGEGT. For the CDR3, the DNA is TGTGCCGGCAGTTACTCGCTCAGGGGCAGGGGATGGGGCAATCAGCCCCAGCATTTT. This gives the protein CAGSYSLRGRGWGNQPQHF.

In its sample, this clonotype was seen many times. This chain joins TRBV12-3 or TRBV12-4 and TRBJ1-5; the D gene is possibly TRBD1 (5 bases). The CDR3 is made up of 16 amino acids. Trimming removed 5 bases from V and 0 bases from J, with 14 bases in between. The CDR3: CASSARGAYSNQPQHF. DNA for the CDR3: TGTGCCAGCAGTGCCCGAGGGGCGTATAGCAATCAGCCCCAGCATTTT.

Remarks on this clonotype: At one end the junction does not follow the germline gene, possibly because of a read error. This chain links TRBV10-2 with TRBJ1-1; 7 bases are a match to TRBD1. From germline, CDR1 is WSHSY and CDR2 SAAADI. The CDR3 is 13 residues long. In DNA form, the CDR3 reads TGCGTCAGCATTGAGGGGGCGAGCACTGAAGCTTTCTTT. Translating it yields CVSIEGASTEAFF.

This clonotype was observed at least ten times. V and J are TRBV2 and TRBJ1-6; D is perhaps TRBD1 (5 bases). The CDR3 sequence is 14 residues long. From germline, CDR1 is SNHLY and CDR2 FYNNEI. With 7 bases removed from V and 7 bases from J, the gap between germline ends came to 14 bases. The CDR3 protein is CASTADSANSPLHF. The CDR3 region has the DNA TGTGCCAGCACGGCTGACAGCGCCAATTCACCCCTCCACTTT.

The sample holds one count of this clonotype. A much larger clone lies a single base off, so this may be a read error. The J gene is TRBJ1-1, the V gene TRBV9; D unclear. CDR3 length: 15 residues. The V end lost 2 bases, the J end lost 4 bases, and 15 bases lay between the germline ends. Germline CDR1 is SGDLS and CDR2 is YYNGEE. CDR3 in amino acids: CASSVEAMGSTEAFF. The CDR3 nucleotides read TGTGCCAGCAGCGTTGAAGCTATGGGGAGCACTGAAGCTTTCTTT.

V is TRBV7-2 and J is TRBJ2-7; 7 nucleotides align to TRBD1. The CDR3 spans 15 residues. Looked up from germline, CDR1 is SGHTA and CDR2 is FQGNSA. V lost 0 bases to trimming and J lost 7 bases; unmatched junction nucleotides: 9. This chain's CDR3 is CASSLAQGVSWEQYF. CDR3 coding DNA: TGTGCCAGCAGCTTAGCGCAGGGGGTCTCATGGGAGCAGTACTTC.

This clonotype has a count of ten or more. The V and J genes are TRBV28 and TRBJ2-2; no reliable D call. CDR1 is MDHEN, CDR2 SYDVKM, per germline. V lost 3 bases to trimming and J lost 5 bases, with 10 bases between them. This CDR3 comprises 14 residues. CDR3 sequence (DNA): TGTGCCAGCAGTTTTCGAGAGTCAACCGGGGAGCTGTTTTTT. Translation gives CASSFRESTGELFF.